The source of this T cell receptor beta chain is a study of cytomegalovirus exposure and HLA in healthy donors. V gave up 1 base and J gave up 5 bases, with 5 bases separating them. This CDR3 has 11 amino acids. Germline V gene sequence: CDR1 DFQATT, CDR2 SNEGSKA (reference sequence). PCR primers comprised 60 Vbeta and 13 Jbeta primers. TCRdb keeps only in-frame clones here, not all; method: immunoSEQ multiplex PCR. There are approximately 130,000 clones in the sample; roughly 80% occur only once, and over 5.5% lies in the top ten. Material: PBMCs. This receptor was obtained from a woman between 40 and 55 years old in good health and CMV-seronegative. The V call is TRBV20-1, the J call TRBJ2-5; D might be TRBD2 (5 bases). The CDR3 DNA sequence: TGCAGTGCTAGAGCGGGGGAGACCCAGTACTTC. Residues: CSARAGETQYF.